Listed here are 10 T cell receptor beta chains from one sample, sequenced in a study of OX40 agonist ivuxolimab in advanced cancers. Assay: immunoSEQ multiplex PCR; the TCRdb copy retains only in-frame clones and omits some. The sample gives roughly 60,000 clones, just over 85% of which show up once; 0.85% to 0.95% is in the top ten. Sample: CD4+ or CD8+ T cells sorted from blood, taken in a trial of the OX40 agonist ivuxolimab. Receptor source: an adult with an advanced solid tumor such as melanoma, head and neck, liver or kidney cancer.

This clone was seen a few times. CDR3 sequence reads: CASSGTGLDSAFF. The CDR3 DNA reads as TGTGCCAGCAGTGGGACAGGGTTAGATTCGGCTTTCTTT. The chain joins TRBV5-6 to TRBJ1-1; 9 bases are a match to TRBD1. CDR1 is SGHDT and CDR2 is YYEEEE in the germline V gene. The trim removed 5 bases at V and 11 bases at J, leaving 10 bases unmatched. The CDR3 has 13 amino acids.

The gene calls are TRBV7-2 and TRBJ1-6; D gene ambiguous. V lost 6 bases to trimming and J lost 8 bases, with 14 bases between them. Germline V gene lookup returns CDR1 SGHTA and CDR2 FQGNSA. CDR3 length: 14 amino acids. The CDR3 sequence: CASRHTGSYSPLHF. The CDR3 DNA sequence: TGTGCCAGCAGACATACGGGGTCTTATTCACCCCTCCACTTT.

The CDR3 protein is CASSPGWGGTEAFF. The DNA for the CDR3 is TGCGCCAGCAGCCCTGGATGGGGGGGCACTGAAGCTTTCTTT. The chain combines TRBV5-1 with TRBJ1-1, with TRBD1 as a possible D gene (5 bases). Germline-derived CDR1 and CDR2 are SGHRS and YFSETQ. V gave up 4 bases and J gave up 4 bases, with 14 bases separating them. The CDR3 runs to 14 residues.

V and J are TRBV21-1 and TRBJ2-7; no DNA check was done on the table's D call, TRBD2. TRBV21-1 is a recognized pseudogene. This CDR3 region has 17 residues. CDR3 region: CASSKLAGGLRCYEQYF. The CDR3 coding sequence is TGTGCCAGCAGCAAGCTAGCGGGAGGGTTACGTTGCTACGAGCAGTACTTC.

The chain links TRBV9 to TRBJ2-4; 10 bases map to TRBD1. Looked up from germline, CDR1 is SGDLS and CDR2 is YYNGEE. The V and J ends lost 0 bases and 1 base, in that order; junction bases with no gene match: 7. This CDR3 is built from 18 residues. CDR3 residues: CASSVEVSGQGAKNIQYF. In DNA form, the CDR3 reads TGTGCCAGCAGCGTAGAGGTTTCGGGACAGGGGGCCAAAAACATTCAGTACTTC.

A single count supports this clone. The J gene is TRBJ1-4, the V gene TRBV2, with a weak D call TRBD1 (6 bases). Deletions cut 6 bases from V and 5 bases from J, with 16 bases between. The CDR3 consists of 15 residues. The V gene's germline CDR1 is SNHLY and CDR2 FYNNEI. CDR3: CASSGSGQLNEKLFF. The CDR3 DNA reads as TGTGCCAGCAGCGGGTCGGGACAATTGAATGAAAAACTGTTTTTT. Drawing the rest from reference TRBV2 and TRBJ1-4, the complete variable domain is EPEVTQTPSHQVTQMGQEVILRCVPISNHLYFYWYRQILGQKVEFLVSFYNNEISEKSEIFDDQFSVERPDGSNFTLKIRSTKLEDSAMYFCASSGSGQLNEKLFFGSGTQLSVL.

The gene calls are TRBV5-1 and TRBJ2-4, with a tentative D call TRBD1 (5 bases). Germline V gene data show CDR1 as SGHRS and CDR2 as YFSETQ. Trimming cost V 0 bases and J 6 bases, with 13 bases left between them. This CDR3 comprises 15 residues. The CDR3 region is CASSLGRGQSNIQYF. The CDR3, as DNA: TGCGCCAGCAGCTTGGGAAGGGGCCAGTCAAACATTCAGTACTTC. The complete variable domain, with remaining parts taken from reference TRBV5-1 and TRBJ2-4, reads KAGVTQTPRYLIKTRGQQVTLSCSPISGHRSVSWYQQTPGQGLQFLFEYFSETQRNKGNFPGRFSGRQFSNSRSEMNVSTLELGDSALYLCASSLGRGQSNIQYFGAGTRLSVL.

A few counts support this clone. V gene TRBV2 combines with J gene TRBJ1-2, with 9 bases fitting TRBD1. Germline V gene lookup returns CDR1 SNHLY and CDR2 FYNNEI. This CDR3 is built from 14 residues. J lost 8 bases, V lost 5 bases, and 9 bases had no gene match. CDR3 residues: CASSLDRGRSGYTF. The DNA of the CDR3 is TGTGCCAGCAGTTTAGACAGGGGGAGGAGCGGCTACACCTTC.

The chain is built from TRBV4-2 and TRBJ1-4; D is unclear. V was clipped by 4 bases and J by 4 bases, with 10 bases between them. CDR1 LGHNA and CDR2 YNFKEQ come from the germline V gene. The CDR3 spans 14 residues. The CDR3 sequence is CASSPRELNEKLFF. CDR3 bases: TGTGCCAGCAGCCCGCGGGAGCTTAATGAAAAACTGTTTTTT.

The chain links TRBV5-1 to TRBJ1-1; TRBD1 agrees at 11 bases. Per the germline V gene, CDR1 is SGHRS and CDR2 is YFSETQ. The CDR3 covers 17 residues. J was trimmed by 4 bases and V by 3 bases; bases with no gene match: 11. DNA for the CDR3: TGCGCCAGCAGCTCCCGGGACAGGGGGATCTCCGTCACTGAAGCTTTCTTT. As protein: CASSSRDRGISVTEAFF.